This entry describes one TCR beta chain. This sample is drawn from a study of monozygotic twins with inflammatory bowel disease. Using the 5' RACE reads, TCRdb records one entry per CDR3 protein without DNA. The sample features approximately 200,000 distinct CDR3 sequences, with roughly 8% in its top ten. The germline V gene encodes CDR1 DFQATT and CDR2 SNEGSKA (reference sequence). The CDR3 is 14 amino acids. Sequencing was performed on blood. This receptor was identified in a human donor with ulcerative colitis or Crohn's disease, or a healthy co-twin of an affected twin (not recorded which). The chain couples TRBV20-1 to TRBJ1-5; TCRdb names TRBD1, which stays unverified in the absence of DNA. CDR3 sequence reads: CSAQGQGVNQPQHF.